The clone carrying this TCR beta chain was found many times. No antigen is known for it. Both iRepertoire HTBI primers and Arm-PCR of CDR3 regions were used to build the TCR beta libraries. TCRdb itself ran the multiplex PCR reads through MiXCR, one entry per CDR3 protein. The table lists about 450,000 distinct CDR3 sequences, 16% of them singletons. The time point was: newly diagnosed GD, antithyroid drugs for less than 3 months. PBMCs were the source of the RNA used for TCR sequencing. This specimen belongs to a study of regulatory T cells in long-lasting Graves disease. Overall study results and limits: Persistent patients shared thousands of public clonotypes among themselves. Newly diagnosed patients shared fewer, at around 970.

In addition, the sample was reused for a study of T cells in Graves' hyperthyroidism and ophthalmopathy. That investigation notes: Orbital computed tomography and thyroid ultrasound, together with serum TRAb and thyroxine and clinical symptoms, were used for diagnoses. With the HTBI primer set, the TCR CDR3 went through a first round of RT-PCR.

The sample was peripheral blood mononuclear cells (PBMCs), taken at new diagnosis, from a patient treated with antithyroid drugs. This receptor was obtained from a woman between 25 and 40 years old with Graves disease.

The CDR3 loop is CATGMGGTYEQYF. The CDR3 DNA is TGTGCCACGGGGATGGGAGGGACCTACGAGCAGTACTTC. The chain couples TRBV11-2 to TRBJ2-7; 7 bases fit TRBD2. V dropped 10 bases and J dropped 2; count of bases not matched to a gene: 8. Germline V lookup: CDR1 SGHAT, CDR2 FQNNGV. There are 13 residues in the CDR3.